This T cell receptor (beta chain) was identified in a study of CD8 T cells in ankylosing spondylitis. CDR3 length: 14 amino acids. Trimming stripped 3 bases from V and 5 bases from J, with 16 bases between. Per germline, CDR1 DFQATT and CDR2 SNEGSKA (reference sequence). TCRdb reanalysed the 5' RACE reads using MiXCR and keeps one entry per CDR3 protein. The table includes some 130,000 distinct CDR3 sequences, roughly 7.7% detected once. The source is a male donor with ankylosing spondylitis. The chain employs TRBV20-1 and TRBJ1-1; TRBD1 might be the D (6 bases). Sequencing was carried out using synovial fluid, either unsorted or a sorted T cell fraction (not recorded which). This CDR3 is CSASRGHGGTEAFF. The CDR3 nucleotides are TGCAGTGCTAGTCGGGGGCACGGGGGGACTGAAGCTTTCTTT.